Following are 2 T cell receptor beta chains from one sample sequenced in a study of cytotoxic CD8 clonotypes in ibrutinib-treated CLL. Sequencing used immunoSEQ multiplex PCR; TCRdb keeps in-frame clones, though not all of them. The sample shows under 35,000 clones, roughly 69% of them seen only once. The material sequenced was PBMCs, taken after 24 months of ibrutinib treatment. The receptor source for this set is a human donor with chronic lymphocytic leukemia.

The V and J genes are TRBV5-1 and TRBJ2-1; 8 bases align to TRBD2. The CDR3 runs to 15 residues. Germline CDR1 SGHRS, CDR2 YFSETQ. With V trimmed by 4 bases and J by 5 bases, 8 bases remained unmatched. As DNA, the CDR3 is TGCGCCAGCAGCCCTTATAGCGGGGTCGACAATGAGCAGTTCTTC. Protein product: CASSPYSGVDNEQFF.

The V gene is TRBV27, the J gene TRBJ2-6; either TRBD1 or TRBD2 may supply D (6 bases each). This CDR3 is built from 15 residues. In germline, CDR1 is MNHEY, CDR2 SMNVEV (reference sequence). V was shortened by 4 bases and J by 4 bases, with 11 bases between the two germline ends. DNA for the CDR3: TGTGCCAGCAGTTGGGGGGCCCCCGGGGCCAACGTCCTGACTTTC. Protein sequence: CASSWGAPGANVLTF. Filled out from reference TRBV27 and TRBJ2-6, the complete variable domain reads EAQVTQNPRYLITVTGKKLTVTCSQNMNHEYMSWYRQDPGLGLRQIYYSMNVEVTDKGDVPEGYKVSRKEKRNFPLILESPSPNQTSLYFCASSWGAPGANVLTFGAGSRLTVL.